A single sample gave rise to the 23 T cell receptor beta chains below, sequenced in a study of T cell responses to AZD1222 COVID-19 vaccine. The repertoire was sequenced with immunoSEQ multiplex PCR; TCRdb's copy has only in-frame clones and lacks some. The repertoire holds about 120,000 clones, with 86% as singletons. Sequencing was performed on peripheral blood, taken on day 0 of AZD1222 vaccination. The receptor set was obtained from an adult in good health.

This rearrangement joins TRBV5-4 to TRBJ2-2; 7 bases are a match to TRBD2. Trimming removed 7 bases from V and 0 bases from J; junction bases left unmatched: 0. The CDR3 is made up of 13 amino acids. Germline CDR1 and CDR2: SGHNT and YYREEE (reference sequence). The CDR3, as DNA: TGTGCCAGCGGGGGGGCGAACACCGGGGAGCTGTTTTTT. As protein: CASGGANTGELFF.

The chain is built from TRBV4-1 and TRBJ2-7; 7 bases align to TRBD1. Trimming cost V 0 bases and J 2 bases; bases outside gene matches: 4. The CDR3 loop spans 15 amino acids. Germline CDR1 reads MGHRA; CDR2 reads YSYEKL. CDR3 sequence reads: CASSQDQGQPYEQYF. As DNA, the CDR3 is TGCGCCAGCAGCCAAGATCAGGGACAGCCCTACGAGCAGTACTTC.

The CDR3 DNA reads as TGTGCCAGCAGACCCCAGGGGAACTATGGCTACACCTTC. Its translation is CASRPQGNYGYTF. This rearrangement joins TRBV3-1 (or the pseudogene TRBV3-2) to TRBJ1-2, with D tentatively TRBD1 (6 bases). Germline V CDR1 and CDR2: LGHDT, YNNKEL (reference sequence). This CDR3 is 13 amino acids long. Deletions cut 6 bases from V and 2 bases from J, with 10 bases between.

Here the CDR3 reads CSASEGRETQYF. CDR3 nucleotides: TGCAGTGCTAGTGAGGGACGGGAGACCCAGTACTTC. The chain carries TRBV20-1 and TRBJ2-5, with D perhaps matching TRBD1 or TRBD2 (5 bases each). There are 12 residues in the CDR3. Germline V gene data show CDR1 as DFQATT and CDR2 as SNEGSKA (reference sequence). Trimming stripped 3 bases from V and 5 bases from J, with 10 bases between.

The rearrangement joins TRBV5-4 to TRBJ2-5, with a tentative D call TRBD1 (6 bases). The germline V gene encodes CDR1 SGHNT and CDR2 YYREEE (reference sequence). V shed 3 bases and J shed 2 bases, with 8 bases lying between them. This CDR3 comprises 13 residues. This chain's CDR3 is CASSWDIQETQYF. The CDR3 DNA sequence: TGTGCCAGCAGCTGGGACATTCAAGAGACCCAGTACTTC.

The genes are TRBV15 and TRBJ2-3; TRBD1 matches at 8 bases. With 5 bases clipped from V and 6 bases from J, the junction kept 10 bases outside the gene matches. The CDR3 runs 15 residues. Germline CDR1 LNHNV, CDR2 YYDKDF (reference sequence). This CDR3 is CATSGTRGRDDTQYF. The CDR3 DNA is TGTGCCACCAGCGGAACCAGGGGGCGGGATGATACGCAGTATTTT.

The chain recombines TRBV11-2 with TRBJ1-4; weak D call: TRBD1 (5 bases). CDR1 is SGHAT, CDR2 FQNNGV, per germline. This CDR3 has 13 amino acids. V lost 8 bases and J lost 7, with 14 bases in between. CDR3 DNA: TGTGCCAGCCTCCTCGCGGGGGGTGAAAAACTGTTTTTT. Its protein is CASLLAGGEKLFF.

This clone was picked up a small number of times. The chain combines TRBV10-1 with TRBJ2-5, with TRBD2 matching 7 bases. CDR3 size: 16 residues. V lost 0 bases and J lost 2; bases outside the gene matches: 6. Germline CDR1 reads WNHNN; CDR2 reads SYGVQD (reference sequence). In nucleotides, the CDR3 is TGCGCCAGCAGTGAGTCGGTTCAGCGGGGTCAAGAGACCCAGTACTTC. Amino acid sequence: CASSESVQRGQETQYF.

This chain connects TRBV30 to TRBJ2-5; 9 nucleotides match TRBD1. V was clipped by 5 bases and J by 7 bases; unmatched bases: 5. CDR1 and CDR2 from the germline V gene are GTSNPN and SVGIG (reference sequence). This CDR3 comprises 12 residues. CDR3 DNA: TGTGCCTGGGGACAGGGGACCGTGACCCAGTACTTC. The encoded protein is CAWGQGTVTQYF.

The V gene is TRBV7-2, the J gene TRBJ2-3, with 7 nucleotides matching TRBD2. Per the germline V gene, CDR1 is SGHTA and CDR2 is FQGNSA. The CDR3 is 16 residues long. V lost 0 bases to trimming and J lost 4 bases; unmatched junction nucleotides: 7. The CDR3 sequence: CASSLAVAGVSDTQYF. The CDR3 DNA sequence: TGTGCCAGCAGCTTAGCGGTGGCGGGAGTTTCAGATACGCAGTATTTT. Together with reference TRBV7-2 and TRBJ2-3, the CDR3 gives the full variable domain: GAGVSQSPSNKVTEKGKDVELRCDPISGHTALYWYRQSLGQGLEFLIYFQGNSAPDKSGLPSDRFSAERTGGSVSTLTIQRTQQEDSAVYLCASSLAVAGVSDTQYFGPGTRLTVL.

The V and J genes are TRBV19 and TRBJ2-1; TRBD2 agrees at 13 bases. Trimming took 8 bases from V and 10 from J; bases not matched to a gene: 8. Germline assignment: CDR1 LNHDA and CDR2 SQIVND (reference sequence). CDR3 length: 14 residues. The CDR3 region has the DNA TGTGCCAGTCGACTAGCGGGGGGTGATGGGGAGCAGTTCTTC. It encodes CASRLAGGDGEQFF.

This clone was counted between two and nine times. J is TRBJ2-1 and V is TRBV11-3, with 13 bases lining up with TRBD2. The CDR3 sequence is 15 residues long. After removal of 1 base from V and 7 bases from J, the junction contained 1 base not matched to a gene. Germline CDR1 reads SGHNT; CDR2 reads YENEEA. As DNA, the CDR3 is TGTGCCAGCAGCTTAGGGACTAGCGGGAGAAATGAGCAGTTCTTC. Its translation: CASSLGTSGRNEQFF.

Only one count was recorded for this clone. The V and J genes are TRBV27 and TRBJ2-1; D is ambiguous. Between the trimmed V and J ends, which lost 6 bases and 3 bases, there was a span of 9 bases. Germline loops: CDR1 MNHEY, CDR2 SMNVEV (reference sequence). The CDR3 is 13 residues long. The CDR3 region is CASRADYYNEQFF. The CDR3 nucleotides are TGTGCCAGCAGGGCAGATTACTACAATGAGCAGTTCTTC.

The rearrangement uses TRBV7-6 and TRBJ2-3, with 11 bases fitting TRBD2. The CDR3 runs 17 residues. Trimming cost V 5 bases and J 5 bases; bases outside gene matches: 12. Germline V gives CDR1 SGHVS, CDR2 FNYEAQ. CDR3 in amino acids: CASSPRKLAGVLDTQYF. The CDR3 DNA reads TGTGCCAGCAGCCCTCGAAAACTAGCGGGAGTTTTAGATACGCAGTATTTT.

V gene TRBV27 combines with J gene TRBJ2-7; 8 bases are shared with TRBD1. Germline lookup yields CDR1 MNHEY and CDR2 SMNVEV (reference sequence). The length of the CDR3 is 13 residues. After removal of 7 bases from V and 1 base from J, the junction contained 3 bases not matched to a gene. As DNA, the CDR3 is TGTGCCAGCACCAACAGGGGGTCCTACGAGCAGTACTTC. Its translation is CASTNRGSYEQYF.

The chain uses TRBV27 and TRBJ2-7; D call uncertain. The V gene's germline CDR1 is MNHEY and CDR2 SMNVEV (reference sequence). V was cut by 2 bases and J by 3 bases, with 11 bases left in between. This CDR3 has 14 amino acids. CDR3 bases: TGTGCCAGCAGTTTAAGGACCCGCAACTACGAGCAGTACTTC. The encoded protein is CASSLRTRNYEQYF.

With respect to this clone: Other DNA sequences from this sample encode an identical CDR3 as well. The chain combines TRBV3-1 (or the pseudogene TRBV3-2) with TRBJ2-1, with 11 bases lining up with TRBD2. The CDR3 covers 16 residues. Trimming at V came to 0 bases and at J to 6 bases, leaving 4 bases not matched to a gene. Germline V gives CDR1 LGHDT, CDR2 YNNKEL (reference sequence). This chain's CDR3 is CASSQDLAGGSNEQFF. The CDR3 nucleotides read TGTGCCAGCAGCCAAGATCTAGCGGGGGGTTCCAATGAGCAGTTCTTC.

The chain joins TRBV9 to TRBJ1-6; D is unresolved. CDR3 size: 15 residues. Germline-derived CDR1 and CDR2 are SGDLS and YYNGEE. V dropped 2 bases and J dropped 5 bases, with 11 bases sitting between them. This chain's CDR3 is CASSVGWLNNSPLHF. The CDR3 DNA sequence: TGTGCCAGCAGCGTTGGATGGCTGAATAATTCACCCCTCCACTTT.

The chain combines TRBV6-5 with TRBJ2-1; 13 bases align to TRBD2. CDR3 length equals 15 residues. Germline V gene data show CDR1 as MNHEY and CDR2 as SVGAGI. Losses at the gene ends were 7 bases for V and 9 bases for J; bases not matched to a gene: 9. As DNA, the CDR3 is TGTGCCAGCACCGGGGGGACTAGCGGGGTCCGTGAGCAGTTCTTC. Its protein product is CASTGGTSGVREQFF.

With respect to this clone: The sample carries other DNA sequences with the same CDR3. The genes are TRBV7-9 and TRBJ2-4; D is possibly TRBD1 (5 bases). V was clipped by 0 bases and J by 0 bases, with 9 bases between them. This CDR3 comprises 16 residues. Germline V CDR1 and CDR2: SEHNR, FQNEAQ (reference sequence). CDR3 in amino acids: CASSLALGVAKNIQYF. As DNA, the CDR3 is TGTGCCAGCAGCTTAGCGCTAGGGGTAGCCAAAAACATTCAGTACTTC.

This rearrangement joins TRBV28 to TRBJ1-2; maybe TRBD1 (5 bases). V was cut by 6 bases and J by 7 bases, with 27 bases left in between. The CDR3 consists of 17 residues. Germline assignment: CDR1 MDHEN and CDR2 SYDVKM. The CDR3 region has the DNA TGTGCCAGCAGCCAGGAGTTGACCGGGGGAACTCTTTCTGGCTACACCTTC. Protein: CASSQELTGGTLSGYTF.

This chain uses TRBV5-1 with TRBJ2-3; 12 bases are shared with TRBD1. In germline, CDR1 is SGHRS, CDR2 YFSETQ. The ends lost 0 bases at V and 4 bases at J; junction bases unmatched: 3. CDR3 length: 16 amino acids. The CDR3 region is CASSLEGQGASDTQYF. The CDR3 coding sequence is TGCGCCAGCAGCTTGGAGGGACAGGGGGCGTCAGATACGCAGTATTTT.

The V gene is TRBV6-5, the J gene TRBJ1-3; D is uncertain. V dropped 0 bases and J dropped 4 bases, with 10 bases sitting between them. Germline loops: CDR1 MNHEY, CDR2 SVGAGI. The CDR3 has 15 amino acids. CDR3 nucleotide sequence: TGTGCCAGCAGTTACTCGTCCGCGGGAGGAAACACCATATATTTT. Protein: CASSYSSAGGNTIYF.